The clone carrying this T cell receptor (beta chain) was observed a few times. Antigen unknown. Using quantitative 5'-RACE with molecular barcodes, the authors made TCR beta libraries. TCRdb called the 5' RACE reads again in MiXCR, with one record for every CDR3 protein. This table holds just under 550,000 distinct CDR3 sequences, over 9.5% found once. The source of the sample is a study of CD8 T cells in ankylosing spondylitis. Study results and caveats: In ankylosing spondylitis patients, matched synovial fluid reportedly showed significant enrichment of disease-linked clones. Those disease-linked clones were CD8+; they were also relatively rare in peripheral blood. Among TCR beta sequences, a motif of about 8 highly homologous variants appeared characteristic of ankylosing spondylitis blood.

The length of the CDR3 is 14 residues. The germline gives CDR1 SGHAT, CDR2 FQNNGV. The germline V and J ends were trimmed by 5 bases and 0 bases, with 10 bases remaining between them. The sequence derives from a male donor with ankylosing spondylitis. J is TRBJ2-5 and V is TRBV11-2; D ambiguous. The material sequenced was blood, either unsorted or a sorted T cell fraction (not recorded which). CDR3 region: CASSALTYQETQYF. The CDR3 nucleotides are TGTGCCAGCAGCGCCCTTACGTACCAAGAGACCCAGTACTTC.